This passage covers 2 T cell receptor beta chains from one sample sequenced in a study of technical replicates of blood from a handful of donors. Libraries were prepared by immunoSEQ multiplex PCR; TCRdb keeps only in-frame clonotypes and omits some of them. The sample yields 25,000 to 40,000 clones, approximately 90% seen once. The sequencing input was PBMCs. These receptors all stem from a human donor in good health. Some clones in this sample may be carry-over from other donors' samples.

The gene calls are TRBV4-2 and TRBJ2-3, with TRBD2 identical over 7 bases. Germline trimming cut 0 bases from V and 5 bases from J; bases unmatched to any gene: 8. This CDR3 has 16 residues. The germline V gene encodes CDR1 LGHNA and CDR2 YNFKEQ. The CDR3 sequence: CASSQDKGGGVDTQYF. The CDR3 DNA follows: TGTGCCAGCAGCCAAGATAAAGGCGGGGGTGTAGATACGCAGTATTTT.

CDR3 loop: CASSEALRSLPLNEKLFF. The DNA of the CDR3 is TGTGCCAGCAGTGAAGCGCTTCGTAGCCTACCCTTAAATGAAAAACTGTTTTTT. The chain recombines TRBV6-1 with TRBJ1-4; no definite D call. V shed 0 bases and J shed 5 bases, with 19 bases lying between them. The germline V gene has CDR1 MNHNS and CDR2 SASEGT. The CDR3 contains 18 residues.